Below are 15 T cell receptor beta chains sequenced from a single sample in a study of blood T cell repertoires in COVID-19. TCRdb's table, derived via immunoSEQ multiplex PCR, lists solely in-frame clones and lacks some. This sample has 350,000 to 550,000 clones; about 90% occur once, and the top ten carry approximately 2%. Input material: PBMCs or T cells enriched from blood (not recorded which). Receptor source: a woman in her late teens or twenties with acute COVID-19.

The genes are TRBV4-3 and TRBJ1-1, with unresolved D. Trimming took 4 bases from V and 0 from J, leaving 6 bases between them. The CDR3 runs 13 residues. Germline CDR1 is LGHNA and CDR2 is YSLEER. The CDR3 nucleotides are TGCGCCAGCAGCCGCGAGATGAACACTGAAGCTTTCTTT. Residues: CASSREMNTEAFF.

The chain couples TRBV6-6 to TRBJ2-2; D is unresolved. Trimming took off 0 bases at V and 6 bases at J, with 8 bases between the two ends. CDR1 is MNHNY, CDR2 SVGAGI, per germline (reference sequence). The length of the CDR3 is 14 residues. The CDR3 nucleotides are TGTGCCAGCAGTTACTCGCCAGAAGCCGGGGAGCTGTTTTTT. This gives the protein CASSYSPEAGELFF.

V and J are TRBV19 and TRBJ1-1; possible D gene TRBD1, 6 bases. V dropped 5 bases and J dropped 1 base, with 14 bases sitting between them. The CDR3 has 15 residues. Germline CDR1 LNHDA, CDR2 SQIVND (reference sequence). The CDR3 nucleotides read TGTGCCAGTAGTCCCCGACAGGTGGGGAACACTGAAGCTTTCTTT. This gives the protein CASSPRQVGNTEAFF.

The chain combines TRBV13 with TRBJ2-5; 9 bases align to TRBD1. In germline, CDR1 is PRHDT, CDR2 FYEKMQ (reference sequence). This CDR3 region has 15 residues. Losses at the gene ends were 5 bases for V and 4 bases for J; bases not matched to a gene: 8. The CDR3 DNA is TGTGCCAGCAGCGGGACAGGGCGGAAGGGAGAGACCCAGTACTTC. Encoded protein: CASSGTGRKGETQYF.

The V gene is TRBV18, the J gene TRBJ1-1; 7 bases are a match to TRBD1. The length of the CDR3 is 18 residues. With V trimmed by 1 base and J by 3 bases, 14 bases remained unmatched. Germline values: CDR1 KGHSH, CDR2 LQKENI. The CDR3 sequence: CASSPLVETGAVDTEAFF. CDR3 nucleotide sequence: TGTGCCAGCTCACCACTCGTGGAAACAGGGGCCGTCGACACTGAAGCTTTCTTT. Supplemented by reference TRBV18 and TRBJ1-1, the full variable domain reads NAGVMQNPRHLVRRRGQEARLRCSPMKGHSHVYWYRQLPEEGLKFMVYLQKENIIDESGMPKERFSAEFPKEGPSILRIQQVVRGDSAAYFCASSPLVETGAVDTEAFFGQGTRLTVV.

The genes are TRBV9 and TRBJ1-4; D is unclear. V lost 2 bases, J lost 2 bases, and 13 bases lay in between. CDR1 is SGDLS, CDR2 YYNGEE, per germline. The CDR3 sequence is 16 residues long. The CDR3 loop reads CASSVSSGATNEKLFF. CDR3 nucleotides: TGTGCCAGCAGCGTGAGTTCGGGAGCCACTAATGAAAAACTGTTTTTT.

The V and J genes are TRBV11-2 and TRBJ2-7; D remains ambiguous. V was pared by 5 bases and J by 2 bases, with 10 bases between. CDR1 is SGHAT and CDR2 is FQNNGV in the germline V gene. The CDR3 contains 13 residues. The CDR3 sequence: CASSQAQAYEQYF. As DNA, the CDR3 is TGTGCCAGCAGCCAGGCACAAGCCTACGAGCAGTACTTC.

The chain is built from TRBV4-3 and TRBJ1-2, with a weak D call TRBD1 (6 bases). The V end lost 2 bases, the J end lost 5 bases, and 9 bases lay between the germline ends. CDR1 and CDR2 (germline): LGHNA, YSLEER. The CDR3 is 13 amino acids. The CDR3 DNA is TGCGCCAGCAGCCAACAAACAGGGTATGGCTACACCTTC. This codes for CASSQQTGYGYTF.

This clone was observed once. The rearrangement links TRBV5-6 to TRBJ2-3; D perhaps matches TRBD2 (7 bases). From germline, CDR1 is SGHDT and CDR2 YYEEEE. The germline V and J ends were trimmed by 4 bases and 4 bases, with 13 bases remaining between them. The CDR3 spans 14 residues. The CDR3, as DNA: TGTGCCAGCAGCGGCGTGGGGGGGCCAGATACGCAGTATTTT. As protein: CASSGVGGPDTQYF.

The chain is built from TRBV12-3 or TRBV12-4 and TRBJ2-7; D gene ambiguous. Trimming stripped 10 bases from V and 2 bases from J, with 15 bases between. CDR3 length equals 13 residues. Here the CDR3 reads CATLPRPTYEQYF. The CDR3 DNA reads TGTGCCACCCTCCCCAGGCCAACCTACGAGCAGTACTTC.

The chain couples TRBV29-1 to TRBJ2-5; a possible D gene is TRBD1 (7 bases). Germline CDR1 is SQVTM and CDR2 is ANQGSEA. The CDR3 spans 12 residues. With 3 bases removed from V and 5 bases from J, the gap between germline ends came to 10 bases. The CDR3 DNA is TGCAGCGTTGACGCAGGGGGGGAGACCCAGTACTTC. This sequence encodes CSVDAGGETQYF. Together with reference TRBV29-1 and TRBJ2-5, the CDR3 gives the full variable domain: SAVISQKPSRDICQRGTSLTIQCQVDSQVTMMFWYRQQPGQSLTLIATANQGSEATYESGFVIDKFPISRPNLTFSTLTVSNMSPEDSSIYLCSVDAGGETQYFGPGTRLLVL.

This clone has just a few counts. The V and J genes are TRBV18 and TRBJ2-1; 11 bases map to TRBD2. The J segment lost 4 bases and the V segment lost 2 bases, leaving 7 bases of the junction unmatched. This CDR3 has 17 amino acids. The germline CDR1 and CDR2 sequences are KGHSH and LQKENI. The CDR3 reads CASSPKLAGGSYNEQFF. DNA of the CDR3: TGTGCCAGCTCACCAAAGCTAGCGGGAGGTAGTTACAATGAGCAGTTCTTC.

The chain is built from TRBV4-3 and TRBJ2-5, with TRBD2 matching 11 bases. Germline loops: CDR1 LGHNA, CDR2 YSLEER. This CDR3 is built from 16 residues. V shed 2 bases, J shed 1 base, and the junction held 3 bases outside the gene matches. The DNA of the CDR3 is TGCGCCAGCAGCCAAATAGCGGGAGGGCTCCAAGAGACCCAGTACTTC. It encodes CASSQIAGGLQETQYF.

The gene calls are TRBV4-3 and TRBJ1-5; 7 nucleotides align to TRBD1. The trim removed 0 bases at V and 4 bases at J, leaving 12 bases unmatched. Germline CDR1 reads LGHNA; CDR2 reads YSLEER. The CDR3 is 18 residues long. The chain's CDR3 is CASSQEARGSVNNQPQHF. The CDR3 DNA reads as TGCGCCAGCAGCCAAGAAGCCAGGGGGTCCGTAAATAATCAGCCCCAGCATTTT.

V usage is TRBV19 and J usage is TRBJ1-1; tentative D call: TRBD1 (5 bases). The CDR3 spans 15 residues. The ends were cut back, 3 bases at V and 7 bases at J, with 18 bases in the middle. Germline lookup yields CDR1 LNHDA and CDR2 SQIVND (reference sequence). The CDR3, as DNA: TGTGCCAGTAGTATTTGGGGCGGGGGAAAAGGTGAAGCTTTCTTT. Amino acids: CASSIWGGGKGEAFF.